This TCR beta chain is from a study of CD8 T cells in Susac syndrome. This clonotype was seen once. The RNA input was roughly 0.45 to 1 ug, and it was reverse transcribed with random hexamers. It was immunoSEQ multiplex PCR that amplified TCR beta CDR3 across 54 Vbeta and 13 Jbeta. MiXCR was run by TCRdb on the immunoSEQ multiplex PCR reads, yielding one entry per CDR3 protein. The sample contains over 300,000 distinct CDR3 sequences, about 90% of which appear only once. From blood CD8+ and CD4+ T cells, the TCR beta chain was sequenced. TEMRA cells were FACS-enriched, and CD8+ and CD4+ T cells were isolated negatively. The TCR sequence derives from a human donor with multiple sclerosis. Sequenced input: CD4+ T cells from PBMCs.

The CDR3 protein is CASSFPKGQNTEAFF. The CDR3 region has the DNA TGTGCCAGCAGCTTCCCCAAGGGGCAGAACACTGAAGCTTTCTTT. The chain couples TRBV7-9 to TRBJ1-1; D is perhaps TRBD1 (5 bases). The V and J ends lost 3 bases and 1 base respectively, with 12 bases between them. Per the germline V gene, CDR1 is SEHNR and CDR2 is FQNEAQ (reference sequence). This CDR3 contains 15 residues.